This T cell receptor (beta chain) appears in the sequencing data of a study of regulatory T cells in long-lasting Graves disease. Looking at the study overall: It was over 5 years of antithyroid drugs, with positive TSH receptor antibodies, that meant persistent Graves' disease. Whole-study findings and limits: There were preferences for TRBV28, TRBJ1-2 and TRBJ2-5 in persistent disease.

This clonotype was detected only a few times. Its antigen is currently unknown. Building the TCR beta libraries relied on iRepertoire HTBI primers, and CDR3 regions underwent Arm-PCR. MiXCR, run by TCRdb on the multiplex PCR reads, gives a single entry per CDR3 protein. The sample consists of 300,000 to 350,000 distinct CDR3 sequences, less than 20% of them appearing once. This CDR3 contains 13 residues. Trimming left V 4 bases short and J 0 bases short, with 6 bases between. Germline CDR1 and CDR2: KGHSH and LQKENI. As for time point: persistent/refractory GD, antithyroid drugs over 5 years with positive TRAb. The TCR library was made from RNA extracted from PBMCs.

The sequence came from a female donor with Graves disease. The specimen was peripheral blood mononuclear cells (PBMCs), collected when the disease was refractory, from a patient treated with antithyroid drugs. The genes are TRBV18 and TRBJ1-1; the D is unclear. The CDR3 sequence is CASSHGLNTEAFF. Here the CDR3 DNA reads TGTGCCAGCTCACACGGGCTGAACACTGAAGCTTTCTTT.